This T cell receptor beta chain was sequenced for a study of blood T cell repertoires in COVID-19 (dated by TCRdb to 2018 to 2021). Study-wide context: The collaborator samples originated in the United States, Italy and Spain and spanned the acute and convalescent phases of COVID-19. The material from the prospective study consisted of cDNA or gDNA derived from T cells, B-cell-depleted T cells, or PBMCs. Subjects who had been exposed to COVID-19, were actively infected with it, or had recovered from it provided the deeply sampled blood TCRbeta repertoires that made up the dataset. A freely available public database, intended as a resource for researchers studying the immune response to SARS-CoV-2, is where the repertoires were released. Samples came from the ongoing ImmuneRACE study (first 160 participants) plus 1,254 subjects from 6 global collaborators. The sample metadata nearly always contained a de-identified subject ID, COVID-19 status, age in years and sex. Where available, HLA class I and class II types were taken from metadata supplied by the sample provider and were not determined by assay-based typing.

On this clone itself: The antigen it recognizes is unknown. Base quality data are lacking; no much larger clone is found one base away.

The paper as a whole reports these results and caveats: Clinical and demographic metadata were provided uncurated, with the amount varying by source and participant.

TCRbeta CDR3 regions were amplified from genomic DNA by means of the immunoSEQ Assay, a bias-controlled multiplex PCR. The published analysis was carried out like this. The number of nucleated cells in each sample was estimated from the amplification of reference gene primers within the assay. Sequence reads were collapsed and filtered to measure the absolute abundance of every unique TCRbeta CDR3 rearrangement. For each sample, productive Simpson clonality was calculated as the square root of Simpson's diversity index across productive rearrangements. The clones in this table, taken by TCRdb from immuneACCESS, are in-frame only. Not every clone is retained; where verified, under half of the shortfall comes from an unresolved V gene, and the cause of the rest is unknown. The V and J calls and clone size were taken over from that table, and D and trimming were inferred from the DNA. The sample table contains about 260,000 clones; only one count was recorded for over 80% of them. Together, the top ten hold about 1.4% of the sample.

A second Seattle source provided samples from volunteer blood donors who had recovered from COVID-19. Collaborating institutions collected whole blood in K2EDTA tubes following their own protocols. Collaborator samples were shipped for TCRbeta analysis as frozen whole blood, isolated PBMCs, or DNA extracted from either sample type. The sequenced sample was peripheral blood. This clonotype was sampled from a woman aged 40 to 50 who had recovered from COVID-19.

This receptor has the CDR3 CASTTRQKTPGTTNEKLFF. The DNA sequence is given as TGTGCCAGTACCACGAGGCAGAAAACACCCGGGACAACTAATGAAAAACTGTTTTTT. The chain was built from TRBV19 and TRBJ1-4, with the D gene not confidently named. V lost 7 bases and J lost 0 bases; the stretch between them is 24 bases long. For CDR1 and CDR2, the germline V gene (reference sequence) lists LNHDA and SQIVND. Spanning cysteine to phenylalanine, the CDR3 consists of 19 amino acids. The kept DNA is CDR3 alone, 57 bases in frame from the first base.